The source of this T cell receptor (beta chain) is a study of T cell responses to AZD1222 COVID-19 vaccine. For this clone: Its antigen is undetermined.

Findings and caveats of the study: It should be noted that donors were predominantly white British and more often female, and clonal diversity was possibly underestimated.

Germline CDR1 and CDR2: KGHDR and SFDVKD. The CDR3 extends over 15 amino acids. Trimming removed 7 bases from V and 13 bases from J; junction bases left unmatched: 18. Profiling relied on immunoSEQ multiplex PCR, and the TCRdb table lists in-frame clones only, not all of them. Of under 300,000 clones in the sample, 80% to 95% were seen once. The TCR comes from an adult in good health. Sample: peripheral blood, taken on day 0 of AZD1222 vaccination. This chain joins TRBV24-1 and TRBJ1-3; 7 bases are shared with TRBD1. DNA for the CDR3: TGTGCCACCAGCGGGGGACAGTCCGATGGGATGGAAATATATTTT. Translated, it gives CATSGGQSDGMEIYF.